Below are 14 T cell receptor beta chains sequenced from a single sample in a study of T cell responses to AZD1222 COVID-19 vaccine. TCRdb's table, derived via immunoSEQ multiplex PCR, lists solely in-frame clones and lacks some. The table lists about 170,000 clones, 85% to 95% of them singletons. Source: peripheral blood, taken on day 0 of AZD1222 vaccination. The receptors come from an adult in good health.

This chain connects TRBV15 to TRBJ1-1, with D unresolved. This CDR3 comprises 13 residues. Looked up from germline, CDR1 is LNHNV and CDR2 is YYDKDF (reference sequence). Trimming cost V 6 bases and J 2 bases, with 10 bases left between them. The CDR3, as DNA: TGTGCCACCAGAGAGAGCAGTAACACTGAAGCTTTCTTT. It yields the protein CATRESSNTEAFF.

This chain uses TRBV3-1 (or the pseudogene TRBV3-2) with TRBJ1-3, with D hard to call. Trimming took 1 base from V and 0 from J, leaving 16 bases between them. Germline values: CDR1 LGHDT, CDR2 YNNKEL (reference sequence). The CDR3 runs 18 residues. In DNA form, the CDR3 reads TGTGCCAGCAGCCAAGTATTGCTCAAAACTACCTCTGGAAACACCATATATTTT. As protein: CASSQVLLKTTSGNTIYF.

The genes are TRBV29-1 and TRBJ2-5; D ambiguous. The V end lost 6 bases, the J end lost 3 bases, and 14 bases lay between the germline ends. CDR1 and CDR2 from the germline V gene are SQVTM and ANQGSEA. This CDR3 is 13 amino acids long. The CDR3 DNA sequence: TGCAGCGTCGCCCCCAGGTACAAAGAGACCCAGTACTTC. The encoded protein is CSVAPRYKETQYF.

CDR3 residues: CASSPYRVHGYTF. The CDR3 DNA is TGTGCCAGCAGTCCCTACAGGGTGCATGGCTACACCTTC. V is TRBV12-3 or TRBV12-4 and J is TRBJ1-2; tentatively, D is TRBD1 (6 bases). This CDR3 spans 13 amino acids. Trimming took 5 bases from V and 6 from J, leaving 13 bases between them.

By share, this clone ranks as medium-sized (0.01 to 0.1%). The rearrangement uses TRBV27 and TRBJ2-1; 7 bases map to TRBD2. With V trimmed by 4 bases and J by 5 bases, 11 bases remained unmatched. The CDR3 has 16 amino acids. Germline V gene data show CDR1 as MNHEY and CDR2 as SMNVEV (reference sequence). The CDR3 reads CASSSLPSGENNEQFF. CDR3 DNA: TGTGCCAGCAGTTCCCTCCCCAGCGGGGAAAACAATGAGCAGTTCTTC.

Written as DNA, the CDR3 is TGTGCCGGACGACGGATTTTCCCCCCCGGGGAGCTGTTTTTT. Its protein product is CAGRRIFPPGELFF. The chain has TRBV6-5 and TRBJ2-2; no clear D gene. Trimming left V 11 bases short and J 6 bases short, with 19 bases between. The CDR3 is 14 residues long. Germline-derived CDR1 and CDR2 are MNHEY and SVGAGI.

V gene TRBV5-1 combines with J gene TRBJ1-3; 10 nucleotides agree with TRBD1. Looked up from germline, CDR1 is SGHRS and CDR2 is YFSETQ. The CDR3 covers 18 residues. V dropped 4 bases and J dropped 2; count of bases not matched to a gene: 12. CDR3 residues: CASSPSGGQGVTGNTIYF. CDR3 DNA: TGCGCCAGCAGCCCCTCCGGCGGACAGGGGGTGACTGGAAACACCATATATTTT.

The rearrangement joins TRBV6-5 to TRBJ1-4; weak D call: TRBD1 (5 bases). CDR3 size: 13 residues. Trimming took 6 bases from V and 8 from J, leaving 13 bases between them. CDR1 and CDR2 from the germline V gene are MNHEY and SVGAGI. The CDR3 bases are TGTGCCAGCAGCGGTTTGAGGGACGAAAAACTGTTTTTT. This translates into CASSGLRDEKLFF.

The chain combines TRBV25-1 with TRBJ2-7; perhaps TRBD2 as D (6 bases). There are 15 residues in the CDR3. Trimming shortened V by 1 base and J by 0 bases, and 10 bases separated the two germline ends. Germline-derived CDR1 and CDR2 are MGHDK and SYGVNS. CDR3 amino acids: CASSESTGLSYEQYF. The CDR3 nucleotides read TGTGCCAGCAGTGAATCGACGGGACTCTCCTACGAGCAGTACTTC.

CDR3 sequence: CASSQRDPANTQYF. CDR3 DNA: TGTGCCAGCAGCCAACGGGACCCTGCCAATACGCAGTATTTT. This sequence joins TRBV28 and TRBJ2-3; D might be TRBD1 or TRBD2, each matching 5 bases. This CDR3 spans 14 amino acids. Germline V gene lookup returns CDR1 MDHEN and CDR2 SYDVKM. Trimming removed 6 bases at V and 7 bases at J, with 17 bases between.

V gene TRBV9 combines with J gene TRBJ1-1; tentatively, D is TRBD1 (6 bases). Trimming shortened V by 4 bases and J by 3 bases, and 10 bases separated the two germline ends. Per the germline V gene, CDR1 is SGDLS and CDR2 is YYNGEE. The CDR3 is 13 residues long. Written as DNA, the CDR3 is TGTGCCAGCAGCCCCAGGGGATACACTGAAGCTTTCTTT. The encoded protein is CASSPRGYTEAFF.

This chain connects TRBV6-4 to TRBJ2-6; D possibly corresponds to TRBD1 (5 bases). V lost 5 bases, J lost 4 bases, and 9 bases lay in between. Germline-derived CDR1 and CDR2 are MRHNA and SNTAGT. The CDR3 sequence is 14 residues long. The CDR3 reads CASSQGSGANVLTF. In nucleotides, the CDR3 is TGTGCCAGCAGTCAGGGTTCCGGGGCCAACGTCCTGACTTTC.

The CDR3 reads CASARDTEAFF. The CDR3 nucleotides read TGTGCCAGTGCCCGTGACACTGAAGCTTTCTTT. The rearrangement joins TRBV19 to TRBJ1-1; D is unclear. CDR1 LNHDA and CDR2 SQIVND come from the germline V gene (reference sequence). Trimming took off 8 bases at V and 3 bases at J, with 7 bases between the two ends. This CDR3 region has 11 residues.

V is TRBV5-1 and J is TRBJ2-1, with D perhaps TRBD1 (7 bases). CDR3 length: 16 residues. Germline-derived CDR1 and CDR2 are SGHRS and YFSETQ. V shed 2 bases and J shed 6 bases, with 18 bases lying between them. CDR3 residues: CASSFSPTGEANEQFF. The CDR3 DNA reads TGCGCCAGCAGCTTCTCCCCCACAGGGGAGGCCAATGAGCAGTTCTTC.